This T cell receptor beta chain emerged from a study of vaccination effects on CD4 cells after COVID-19. ViraFEST assay sequencing came after antigen-specific CD4+ T cells were expanded with viral peptide pools. Isolation of CD4+ T cells took place after about 10 days of culture. Prior SARS-CoV-2 infection was absent in the vaccine recipients, as shown by negative nucleocapsid antibodies. Days 3 and 7 saw half the medium replaced with IL-2 medium. In its sample, this clone was seen once. Its antigen is currently unknown. CDR1 is LGHNA, CDR2 YNFKEQ, per germline. Trimming removed 0 bases from V and 8 bases from J, with 10 bases in between. This CDR3 spans 14 amino acids. TCRdb's copy holds only in-frame clones and misses some; the assay was immunoSEQ multiplex PCR. The sample consists of about 14,000 clones, more than 65% of them appearing once.

This specimen consisted of CD4+ T cells from PBMCs cultured with HCoV-229E spike peptides, obtained before COVID-19 vaccination. The sequence came from a human donor who received a COVID-19 vaccine. The chain employs TRBV4-2 and TRBJ1-4; the D gene is possibly TRBD1 (6 bases). Here the CDR3 DNA reads TGTGCCAGCAGCCAAGATGGGCAGGGGGAAAAACTGTTTTTT. It translates to CASSQDGQGEKLFF.